This T cell receptor beta chain emerged from a study of cytomegalovirus exposure and HLA in healthy donors. Trimming stripped 1 base from V and 4 bases from J, with 5 bases between. In germline, CDR1 is LNHDA, CDR2 SQIVND (reference sequence). The CDR3 length is 13 residues. Sequenced by immunoSEQ multiplex PCR; TCRdb stores in-frame clones only, minus some. The table shows approximately 300,000 clones, with roughly 85% occurring only once. This clone was observed a few times. The sequenced sample consisted of PBMCs. V and J are TRBV19 and TRBJ1-5; D gene unclear. This clonotype was obtained from a young woman in good health and CMV-seronegative. CDR3 DNA: TGTGCCAGTAGTATAGCTAGGAATCAGCCCCAGCATTTT. Translation gives CASSIARNQPQHF. The full variable domain, in which reference TRBV19 and TRBJ1-5 provide the parts outside the CDR3, is DGGITQSPKYLFRKEGQNVTLSCEQNLNHDAMYWYRQDPGQGLRLIYYSQIVNDFQKGDIAEGYSVSREKKESFPLTVTSAQKNPTAFYLCASSIARNQPQHFGDGTRLSIL.